Reported below is one T cell receptor (beta chain). This receptor's antigen is unknown. The cohort was made up of hundreds of healthy bone marrow donors. All cohort members were sampled while nominally healthy, although unrecorded immune exposures were likely present. The donor tested CMV seronegative, placing the donor among the 350 or so seronegative members of the cohort. Every donor gave a peripheral blood sample, and the peripheral blood mononuclear cells from that sample were used for TCR beta sequencing. Genomic DNA extraction from the blood cell samples was performed with the Qiagen DNeasy Blood Extraction Kit. Libraries were made using the immunoSEQ multiplex PCR assay. The multiplex PCR relied on a mix of 60 forward primers for TCR Vbeta segments and 13 reverse primers for TCR Jbeta segments. The CDR3 region of rearranged TCR beta genes was amplified from genomic DNA by a multiplex PCR assay. The Illumina HiSeq System was used to sequence the amplified TCR beta libraries as 87-base-pair reads. Per the source publication's procedure: A later analysis counted about 76 million unique TCR beta chains across the 550 to 750 repertoires, and 10 million to 11 million of these chains were shared by at least two donors. A nearest-neighbor algorithm error-corrected the raw reads and collapsed the reads into unique sequences, merging closely related sequences to remove PCR and sequencing errors. Alignment of CDR3 sequences to IMGT reference sequences was used to assign V, D and J gene segments. For a sequence to be retained, at least a six-nucleotide match to both a V gene segment and a J gene segment was required. A rearrangement counted as productive if the CDR3 had no stop codons and remained in frame with V and J, and every other rearrangement counted as non-productive. Following IMGT convention, CDR3 was defined as the stretch from the second conserved V-encoded cysteine up to the conserved J-encoded phenylalanine. The earlier analysis of about 590 of the donors excluded sequences that lacked an unambiguous match to a single V gene segment. An earlier analysis of 587 of the donors called V segments functional above 56.7% productive rearrangements and segregating when the between-donor standard deviation exceeded 5%. A statistical classification framework was built to diagnose cytomegalovirus status from the catalog of TCR beta chain sequences. In a later analysis, TCR nucleotide sequences were compared against IMGT/GENE-DB human TR gene sequences so that V and J genes could be assigned. Using the TCRdist pipeline, a later analysis assigned CDR3 sequences along with most-parsimonious VDJ recombination scenarios. A later analysis defined each TCR beta chain by its CDR3 amino acid sequence plus V-gene family, and excluded reads lacking a unique V-gene family. As a way to deal with suspected cross-contamination and a sequencing artifact, a later analysis dropped roughly 620 nucleotide sequences that were highly shared and had low generation probability. In a later analysis, a clonal expansion index was calculated for each public chain from normalized within-repertoire ranks of inferred template counts. In a later analysis, generation probabilities were computed with a VDJ recombination model fitted to out-of-frame rearrangements, and the resulting probabilities were checked against IGoR. In a later analysis, hypergeometric tests were used to score TCR-TCR, TCR-HLA and TCR-CMV co-occurrence, with a repertoire-size bias correction applied to TCR pairs. A later analysis estimated false discovery rates by permuting HLA or CMV assignments 20 times. A later analysis grouped co-occurring TCRs with DBSCAN, adding TCRdist sequence similarity when clustering within HLA-allele-positive subsets. Repertoires with fewer than 30,000 or more than 120,000 public chains were left out of co-occurrence clustering, as were about 5 repertoires with anomalous nucleotide sharing. In its TCRdb copy, this immuneACCESS table keeps in-frame sequences only and misses some clones. Where compared with another copy, unresolved V genes explain less than half of these, and the others have no known cause. The V and J calls and clone size are taken from that table; D and trimming were inferred from the DNA. The table held for this sample gives approximately 140,000 clones. The top ten hold under 3.5% of the sample.

The junction shows trimming of 6 bases on V and 1 base on J, plus 9 bases between the germline ends. CDR1 and CDR2 are read off the germline V gene as SGHVS and FQNEAQ. Measured from the cysteine to the phenylalanine, the CDR3 is 13 residues long. The entry retains the CDR3 DNA only, 39 bases that are in frame from base 1. The data were taken from a study of cytomegalovirus exposure and HLA in healthy donors (dated by TCRdb to 2016 to 2017). For the wider study: An earlier analysis of around 600 of the donors reported about 290 Gb of sequence data and some 120 million unique TCR beta sequences from about 179 million T cells. About 280 gigabases of sequencing data and around 85 million unique TCR sequences made up an early release that covered under 750 HLA-typed donors. Among the roughly 380 genotyped donors, approximately 77% belonged to the genetic ancestry cluster associated with self-reported Caucasian donors. The study aimed to test whether cataloging public T cell receptors could reveal signatures of past pathogen exposure. The study profiled the T cell repertoires of 666 subjects by immunosequencing and related them to cytomegalovirus serostatus. Besides the first cohort of roughly 700 subjects, a separate validation cohort made up of around 120 different subjects was used. To predict cytomegalovirus infection status, the study combined high-throughput TCR immunosequencing, statistical association of individual TCRs with disease status, and machine learning. To study patterns of TCR occurrence, a later analysis re-analyzed previously published TCR beta repertoires from just over 650 donors and added high-resolution HLA genotyping. The later analysis used no new phenotypic data to find candidate immune exposures, relying instead on TCR beta sequences and their occurrence across donors. An earlier analysis of around 640 of the donors used high-throughput TCR beta sequencing to judge whether each TCR beta V gene segment behaved as functional or pseudogenic. Donor age, sex, ethnicity and CMV serostatus were compiled together with the repertoire data. Genome-wide SNP genotypes for about 65% of the roughly 670 donors were used in a later genetic analysis, which treated that subset as a discovery cohort. All discovery cohort repertoires had been generated on a single sequencing platform. Class I and class II HLA loci were covered by the typing at four-digit resolution. The number of donors typed differed by locus, with about 629-630 for A, B, C, DRB1 and DQB1, about 500 for DQA1, approximately 580 for DPA1, and some 440 for DPB1. Roughly 5 DR-DQ haplotypes were handled as single units for association and clustering because linkage in the cohort was strong. Among about 410 genotyped donors of the cohort, an average of approximately 240,000 unique TCR beta nucleotide sequences was sequenced per donor, of which about 18% were non-productive.

Study-wide conclusions, independent of this receptor: Linkage disequilibrium might explain the correlated functional status among segregating V segments, but an unknown experimental factor could not be ruled out. Most TCR sequences were observed very rarely across donors, whereas some public TCRs were present in many individuals. The study gave a list of 150 to 200 TCR beta chains associated with cytomegalovirus. Because some donors lacked HLA typing at each locus, the association tests relied only on the typed subset. Because counts were too low, around 17 rarely observed V segments, including chromosome 9 orphons, were left out of the earlier analysis of several hundred of the donors. Broadly in line with IMGT annotations, most TCR beta V segments showed up in productive rearrangements about 87% or about 30% of the time in an earlier analysis of 587 of the donors. In a later analysis, HLA-associated TCR beta chains were found to be more clonally expanded and to have lower generation probabilities than equally common non-associated chains. The only immune exposure information available for the cohort was CMV serostatus. The 87-base-pair reads could not distinguish some IMGT-functional V segments, including TRBV6-2 and TRBV6-3, so those segments were excluded. Most CMV-associated TCR beta chains appeared to be HLA-restricted in a later analysis, and the HLA associations seemed to be driven largely by CMV exposure. A cluster of highly shared sequence variants was judged likely to be a technical artifact of the sequencing pipeline. The authors suggested that the approach could potentially be extended to other disease states and immunological phenotypes. When HLA alleles, especially DR and DQ, strongly co-occurred, attributing TCR associations to individual alleles was difficult. In a later genetic analysis, fewer N-insertions in productive TCRs were reported among donors in an Asian-associated ancestry cluster than the roughly 700-donor mean. A further reported finding was that TCR beta sequences accurately predicted the HLA-A and HLA-B alleles for most subjects in the first cohort. Roughly uniform sequencing depth across donors was assumed in presence/absence analyses, although this assumption may not hold. According to a later analysis, parvovirus B19, influenza, CMV and Epstein-Barr virus appeared linked to several top co-occurrence clusters. Three of the identified cytomegalovirus-associated TCR beta chains were confirmed in vitro to be specific for cytomegalovirus antigens. Only TCR beta chains were sequenced in this cohort, and the absence of alpha or paired-chain data limited detectable features. In a later analysis, TCR association rates were found to vary across HLA loci, with the most associated TCRs seen for DRB1 alleles and the fewest for HLA-C alleles. V-gene and J-gene trimming of TCR beta chains was associated with a missense DCLRE1C variant in a later genetic analysis, and the association was replicated in an independent cohort. The classifier was reported to diagnose cytomegalovirus status with high specificity and sensitivity in both the original cohort and the validation cohort. A later analysis associated approximately 17,000 TCR beta sequences with specific HLA alleles at a false discovery rate of 0.05.

Recombination connected TRBV7-8 to TRBJ1-1; a weak D assignment points to TRBD1 (5 bases agree). The sample consisted of PBMCs. This receptor was identified in a man aged 40-50 years in good health and CMV-seronegative. CDR3 region: CASRGTQNTEAFF. In nucleotide form, the sequence is TGTGCCAGCAGGGGGACTCAGAACACTGAAGCTTTCTTT.